This T cell receptor beta chain was captured in a study of blood T cell repertoires in COVID-19. At the level of the study: Some COVID-19 samples were acute and others convalescent; all came from the United States, Italy and Spain. Sample material is recorded as cDNA or gDNA derived from T cells, B-cell-depleted T cells, or PBMCs.

The data were produced by immunoSEQ multiplex PCR, yet TCRdb's version contains in-frame clones alone and is incomplete. The sample carries around 420,000 clones, around 90% recorded once. Participant-given clinical history determined each cohort assignment. J gave up 4 bases and V 2 bases, and 4 bases lay outside the gene matches. Looked up from germline, CDR1 is MNHEY and CDR2 is SVGAGI. This CDR3 spans 15 amino acids. The clonotype was recovered from a middle-aged woman with acute COVID-19. The chain is built from TRBV6-5 and TRBJ1-2; TRBD1 agrees at 10 bases. Sequencing was carried out using PBMCs or T cells enriched from blood (not recorded which). The CDR3 region has the DNA TGTGCCAGCAGTTACAGGACAGGGGGGACCTATGGCTACACCTTC. Its protein is CASSYRTGGTYGYTF.